Below are 30 T cell receptor beta chains sequenced from a single sample in a study of blood T cell repertoires in COVID-19. Generated by immunoSEQ multiplex PCR, the TCRdb table keeps only in-frame clones and is missing some. Here the sample spans 20,000 to 25,000 clones, about 88% being singletons. The sequencing sample was made of peripheral blood. Every receptor here comes from a human donor in a cohort sampled during active COVID-19. The donor label of this sample is uncertain.

CDR3 DNA sequence: TGTGCCAGCAGCTTCGTGAGGGACACAGATACGCAGTATTTT. Its translation: CASSFVRDTDTQYF. V gene TRBV7-9 combines with J gene TRBJ2-3, with a possible D match to TRBD2 (5 bases). This CDR3 region has 14 residues. CDR1 is SEHNR, CDR2 FQNEAQ, per germline (reference sequence). V was clipped by 3 bases and J by 2 bases, with 9 bases between them.

This chain uses TRBV7-9 with TRBJ2-4; D ambiguous. Deletions cut 1 base from V and 10 bases from J, with 8 bases between. This CDR3 has 12 residues. Germline lookup yields CDR1 SEHNR and CDR2 FQNEAQ (reference sequence). CDR3 sequence (DNA): TGTGCCAGCAGCTTAGTCCGCGAGATTCAGTACTTC. Protein: CASSLVREIQYF. Using reference TRBV7-9 and TRBJ2-4 for the parts outside the CDR3, the full variable domain is DTGVSQNPRHKITKRGQNVTFRCDPISEHNRLYWYRQTLGQGPEFLTYFQNEAQLEKSRLLSDRFSAERPKGSFSTLEIQRTEQGDSAMYLCASSLVREIQYFGAGTRLSVL.

The genes are TRBV9 and TRBJ2-5, with D maybe TRBD2 (5 bases). Trimming removed 4 bases from V and 4 bases from J, with 14 bases in between. Germline CDR1 reads SGDLS; CDR2 reads YYNGEE. The CDR3 runs 14 residues. The DNA of the CDR3 is TGTGCCAGCAGCCCGACGGTAGCGCGAGAGACCCAGTACTTC. Translation: CASSPTVARETQYF.

The V and J genes are TRBV19 and TRBJ2-3, with TRBD2 matching 8 bases. V was clipped by 6 bases and J by 2 bases; unmatched bases: 1. This CDR3 region has 13 residues. Per the germline V gene, CDR1 is LNHDA and CDR2 is SQIVND (reference sequence). This CDR3 reads CASRTSATDTQYF. In nucleotides, the CDR3 is TGTGCCAGTAGGACTAGCGCCACAGATACGCAGTATTTT.

The chain has TRBV2 and TRBJ2-5, with 7 nucleotides matching TRBD2. V dropped 7 bases and J dropped 5; count of bases not matched to a gene: 7. Germline V CDR1 and CDR2: SNHLY, FYNNEI. The CDR3 extends over 13 amino acids. The CDR3 protein is CASNQREGETQYF. The CDR3 DNA reads as TGTGCCAGCAACCAGAGGGAGGGGGAGACCCAGTACTTC.

The gene calls are TRBV19 and TRBJ2-3, with D possibly matching TRBD1 (5 bases). Trimming cost V 4 bases and J 0 bases, with 8 bases left between them. Looked up from germline, CDR1 is LNHDA and CDR2 is SQIVND (reference sequence). This CDR3 comprises 14 residues. The CDR3 nucleotides are TGTGCCAGTAGTAGTCAGGGTAGCACAGATACGCAGTATTTT. It translates to CASSSQGSTDTQYF.

The V and J genes are TRBV20-1 and TRBJ1-6; no clear D. Deletions cut 1 base from V and 14 bases from J, with 9 bases between. The CDR3 extends over 11 amino acids. Germline V lookup: CDR1 DFQATT, CDR2 SNEGSKA (reference sequence). The DNA of the CDR3 is TGCAGTGCTAGAGGACTTTCCTCCCTCCACTTT. It codes for CSARGLSSLHF.

A few counts support this clone. V and J are TRBV5-6 and TRBJ2-7; 9 bases line up with TRBD1. Trimming at V came to 1 base and at J to 3 bases, leaving 14 bases not matched to a gene. This CDR3 region has 18 residues. CDR1 and CDR2 (germline): SGHDT, YYEEEE. The CDR3, as DNA: TGTGCCAGCAGCTTGTGGGGAGCGGAGGGACAGGGCTTCTACGAGCAGTACTTC. It codes for CASSLWGAEGQGFYEQYF.

V gene TRBV6-5 combines with J gene TRBJ2-1, with 8 bases matching TRBD1. CDR1 is MNHEY, CDR2 SVGAGI, per germline. V lost 1 base and J lost 6; bases outside the gene matches: 5. CDR3 length: 15 residues. CDR3 in amino acids: CASSYWQGAGNEQFF. For the CDR3, the DNA is TGTGCCAGCAGTTACTGGCAGGGGGCAGGCAATGAGCAGTTCTTC.

CDR3: CASSAAGTVSYGYTF. CDR3 sequence (DNA): TGTGCCAGCAGCGCGGCCGGGACAGTCAGCTATGGCTACACCTTC. The chain links TRBV5-8 to TRBJ1-2, with TRBD1 matching over 7 bases. The germline gives CDR1 SGHTS, CDR2 YDEGEE. The CDR3 length is 15 residues. J gave up 4 bases and V 4 bases, and 10 bases lay outside the gene matches.

V usage is TRBV4-2 and J usage is TRBJ2-1, with TRBD2 matching over 13 bases. This CDR3 contains 15 residues. CDR1 and CDR2 from the germline V gene are LGHNA and YNFKEQ. V lost 6 bases and J lost 5; bases outside the gene matches: 4. DNA for the CDR3: TGTGCCAGCAGTCCCGGGACTAGCGGGAACAATGAGCAGTTCTTC. Amino acids: CASSPGTSGNNEQFF.

J is TRBJ2-3 and V is TRBV2; weak D call: TRBD2 (6 bases). This CDR3 region has 13 residues. Germline V gene lookup returns CDR1 SNHLY and CDR2 FYNNEI. V was trimmed by 6 bases and J by 6 bases, leaving 13 bases between them. Here the CDR3 DNA reads TGTGCCAGCAGCCCGACTAGTATGGATACGCAGTATTTT. Its translation is CASSPTSMDTQYF.

The gene calls are TRBV28 and TRBJ2-7, with 12 bases matching TRBD1. CDR1 is MDHEN and CDR2 is SYDVKM in the germline V gene. The trim removed 4 bases at V and 4 bases at J, leaving 8 bases unmatched. CDR3 length: 16 residues. The DNA for the CDR3 is TGTGCCAGCAGTTCGGCTGGGACAGGGGGCGCATACGAGCAGTACTTC. Amino acids: CASSSAGTGGAYEQYF.

The rearrangement uses TRBV29-1 and TRBJ2-2; D perhaps matches TRBD1 (5 bases). The CDR3 totals 13 residues. V was clipped by 3 bases and J by 2 bases, with 7 bases between them. Germline lookup yields CDR1 SQVTM and CDR2 ANQGSEA. This CDR3 reads CSVDQGNTGELFF. CDR3 DNA: TGCAGCGTTGATCAGGGCAACACCGGGGAGCTGTTTTTT.

The chain uses TRBV7-9 and TRBJ1-1; D unresolved. V lost 3 bases to trimming and J lost 6 bases, with 5 bases between them. CDR3 length: 11 amino acids. Looked up from germline, CDR1 is SEHNR and CDR2 is FQNEAQ (reference sequence). The chain's CDR3 is CASSFGAEAFF. In DNA form, the CDR3 reads TGTGCCAGCAGCTTCGGGGCTGAAGCTTTCTTT.

This sequence joins TRBV10-1 and TRBJ2-1; D uncertain. The length of the CDR3 is 13 residues. Looked up from germline, CDR1 is WNHNN and CDR2 is SYGVQD (reference sequence). Deletions cut 5 bases from V and 9 bases from J, with 14 bases between. CDR3 amino acids: CASSRWAEGEQFF. In DNA form, the CDR3 reads TGCGCCAGCAGTCGATGGGCCGAAGGTGAGCAGTTCTTC.

The chain is built from TRBV7-2 and TRBJ2-3, with TRBD2 matching over 11 bases. The CDR3 is 16 amino acids. Germline V gene sequence: CDR1 SGHTA, CDR2 FQGNSA. With 5 bases clipped from V and 2 bases from J, the junction kept 6 bases outside the gene matches. The CDR3 DNA sequence: TGTGCCAGCAGCCCTGTGGGACTAGCGGTCACAGATACGCAGTATTTT. Amino acids: CASSPVGLAVTDTQYF.

The V and J genes are TRBV6-5 and TRBJ2-3; possibly TRBD1 for D (6 bases). The ends were cut back, 10 bases at V and 2 bases at J, with 19 bases in the middle. Germline CDR1 reads MNHEY; CDR2 reads SVGAGI. CDR3 length equals 15 residues. The CDR3 DNA is TGTGCCAACCCCCCGGGACAAGGTCTCACAGATACGCAGTATTTT. Residues: CANPPGQGLTDTQYF.

J is TRBJ1-2 and V is TRBV2; tentatively, D is TRBD1 (5 bases). CDR3 length equals 14 residues. With 6 bases removed from V and 5 bases from J, the gap between germline ends came to 16 bases. CDR1 SNHLY and CDR2 FYNNEI come from the germline V gene. The CDR3: CASSEQTASYGYTF. CDR3 nucleotides: TGTGCCAGCAGCGAACAGACAGCTTCGTATGGCTACACCTTC.

This sequence joins TRBV5-8 and TRBJ1-2; D unclear. Germline CDR1 is SGHTS and CDR2 is YDEGEE. This CDR3 is built from 11 residues. Trimming cost V 4 bases and J 7 bases, with 8 bases left between them. The DNA for the CDR3 is TGTGCCAGCAGCCACTCCCGTGGCTACACCTTC. This sequence encodes CASSHSRGYTF.

The rearrangement links TRBV10-1 to TRBJ2-1; D is unresolved. Germline-derived CDR1 and CDR2 are WNHNN and SYGVQD (reference sequence). The CDR3 covers 14 residues. The V gene lost 3 bases and the J gene lost 0 bases, with 6 bases spanning the gap. The CDR3 spells CASSDSSSYNEQFF. CDR3 in DNA: TGCGCCAGCAGTGACTCGAGCTCCTACAATGAGCAGTTCTTC.

V is TRBV5-1 and J is TRBJ2-3; D is ambiguous. Looked up from germline, CDR1 is SGHRS and CDR2 is YFSETQ. The CDR3 sequence is 14 residues long. The V and J ends lost 4 bases and 1 base respectively, with 10 bases between them. The CDR3 loop reads CASSVAKRTDTQYF. In nucleotides, the CDR3 is TGCGCCAGCAGCGTGGCGAAGCGCACAGATACGCAGTATTTT.

The chain uses TRBV7-8 and TRBJ2-1, with 9 positions matching TRBD2. Germline assignment: CDR1 SGHVS and CDR2 FQNEAQ. The junction had 7 bases not matched to a gene; V was cut back by 5 bases and J by 5 bases. The CDR3 contains 15 residues. CDR3 DNA: TGTGCCAGCAGCCGGTGGGCTAGCGGGGACAATGAGCAGTTCTTC. Protein: CASSRWASGDNEQFF.

This clone appeared a few times. The J gene is TRBJ1-5, the V gene TRBV19; tentatively, D is TRBD1 (5 bases). Trimming took 9 bases from V and 0 from J, leaving 6 bases between them. CDR1 is LNHDA and CDR2 is SQIVND in the germline V gene (reference sequence). The CDR3 consists of 12 residues. CDR3 sequence reads: CASRVSNQPQHF. CDR3 in DNA: TGTGCCAGCAGGGTTAGCAATCAGCCCCAGCATTTT.

V usage is TRBV12-3 or TRBV12-4 and J usage is TRBJ1-4; 7 positions agree with TRBD1. V lost 8 bases, J lost 5 bases, and 5 bases stayed unmatched. The CDR3 is made up of 13 amino acids. The CDR3 spells CASGDSSNEKLFF. The CDR3 region has the DNA TGTGCCAGCGGGGACAGTTCCAATGAAAAACTGTTTTTT.

For the CDR3, the DNA is TGTGCCAGCAGCTCGCTAGCGGGAGAGCATAAAGAGACCCAGTACTTC. Translating gives CASSSLAGEHKETQYF. This rearrangement joins TRBV7-2 to TRBJ2-5; 10 bases are a match to TRBD2. CDR3 length: 16 residues. The V gene's germline CDR1 is SGHTA and CDR2 FQGNSA. Trimming removed 4 bases from V and 3 bases from J; junction bases left unmatched: 8.

The rearrangement uses TRBV10-3 and TRBJ2-1; D perhaps matches TRBD2 (5 bases). The CDR3 runs to 14 residues. CDR1 is ENHRY, CDR2 SYGVKD, per germline. Trimming stripped 4 bases from V and 0 bases from J, with 7 bases between. The CDR3 nucleotides read TGTGCCATCAGTGGAGGGAGCTCCTACAATGAGCAGTTCTTC. Its protein is CAISGGSSYNEQFF.

This clone showed up just once. The chain couples TRBV11-1 to TRBJ2-7; possibly TRBD2 for D (5 bases). V lost 4 bases, J lost 3 bases, and 19 bases lay in between. CDR1 and CDR2 from the germline V gene are SGHAT and FQDESV (reference sequence). The CDR3 is made up of 16 amino acids. CDR3 loop: CASSSDGEGSYYEQYF. CDR3 nucleotide sequence: TGTGCCAGCAGCTCCGACGGGGAAGGTAGTTACTACGAGCAGTACTTC.

Written as DNA, the CDR3 is TGTGCCAGCAGCCCCTTCGGCGGGAGGCGGCCGGATACGCAGTATTTT. Its translation: CASSPFGGRRPDTQYF. The chain couples TRBV9 to TRBJ2-3; 8 bases match TRBD2. The CDR3 sequence is 16 residues long. The V segment lost 4 bases and the J segment 6 bases; nucleotides outside the gene matches: 13. CDR1 is SGDLS and CDR2 is YYNGEE in the germline V gene.

The V and J genes are TRBV6-2 or TRBV6-3 and TRBJ2-1, with D possibly matching TRBD1 (5 bases). CDR1 MNHEY and CDR2 SVGEGT come from the germline V gene. Trimming removed 5 bases at V and 4 bases at J, with 9 bases between. The CDR3 is made up of 13 amino acids. The CDR3 bases are TGTGCCAGCAGTCGCGACAGTTACAATGAGCAGTTCTTC. Translated, it gives CASSRDSYNEQFF.